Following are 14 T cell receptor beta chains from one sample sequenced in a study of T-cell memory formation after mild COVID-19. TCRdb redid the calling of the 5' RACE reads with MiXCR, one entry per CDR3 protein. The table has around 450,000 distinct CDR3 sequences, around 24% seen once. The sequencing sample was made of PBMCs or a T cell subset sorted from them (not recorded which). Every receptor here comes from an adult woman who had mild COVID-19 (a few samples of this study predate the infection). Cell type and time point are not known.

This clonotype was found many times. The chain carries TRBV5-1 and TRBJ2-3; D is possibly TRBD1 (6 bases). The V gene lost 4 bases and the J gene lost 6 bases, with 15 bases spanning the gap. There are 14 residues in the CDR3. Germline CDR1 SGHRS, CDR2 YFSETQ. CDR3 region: CASSPTDRLDTQYF. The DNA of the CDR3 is TGCGCCAGCAGCCCGACGGACAGACTCGATACGCAGTATTTT.

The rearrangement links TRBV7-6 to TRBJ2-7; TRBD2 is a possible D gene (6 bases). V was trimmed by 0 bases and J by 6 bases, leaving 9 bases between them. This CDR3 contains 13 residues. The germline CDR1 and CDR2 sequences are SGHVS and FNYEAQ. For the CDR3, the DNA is TGTGCCAGCAGCTTAGCGGGCGGGATCGAGCAGTACTTC. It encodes CASSLAGGIEQYF.

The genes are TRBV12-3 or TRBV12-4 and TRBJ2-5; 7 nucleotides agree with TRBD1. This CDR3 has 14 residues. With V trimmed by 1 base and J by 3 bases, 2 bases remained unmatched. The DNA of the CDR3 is TGTGCCAGCAGTTTAGTTACAGGGGAAGAGACCCAGTACTTC. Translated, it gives CASSLVTGEETQYF.

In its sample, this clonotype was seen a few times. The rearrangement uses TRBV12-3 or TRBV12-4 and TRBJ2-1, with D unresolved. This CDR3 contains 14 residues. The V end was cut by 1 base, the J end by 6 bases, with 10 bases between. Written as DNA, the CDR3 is TGTGCCAGCAGTTTAGACGCCCTTGCCAATGAGCAGTTCTTC. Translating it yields CASSLDALANEQFF.

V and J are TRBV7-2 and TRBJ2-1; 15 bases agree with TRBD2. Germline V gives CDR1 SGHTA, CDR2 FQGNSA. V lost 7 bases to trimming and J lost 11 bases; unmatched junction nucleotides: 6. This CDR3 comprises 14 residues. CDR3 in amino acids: CASKPGLAGGKQFF. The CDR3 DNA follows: TGTGCCAGCAAGCCGGGACTAGCGGGAGGCAAGCAGTTCTTC.

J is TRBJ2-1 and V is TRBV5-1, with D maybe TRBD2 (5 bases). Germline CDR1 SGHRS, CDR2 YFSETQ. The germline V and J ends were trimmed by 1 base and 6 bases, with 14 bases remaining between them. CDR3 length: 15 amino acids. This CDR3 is CASSLSLATSNEQFF. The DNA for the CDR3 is TGCGCCAGCAGCTTGTCTCTAGCAACAAGCAATGAGCAGTTCTTC.

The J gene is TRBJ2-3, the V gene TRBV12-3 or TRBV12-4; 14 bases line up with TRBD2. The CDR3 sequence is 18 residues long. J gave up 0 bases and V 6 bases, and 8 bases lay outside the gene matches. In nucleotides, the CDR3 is TGTGCCAGCAGCTGGACTAGCGGGGGGACCCCTAGCACAGATACGCAGTATTTT. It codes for CASSWTSGGTPSTDTQYF.

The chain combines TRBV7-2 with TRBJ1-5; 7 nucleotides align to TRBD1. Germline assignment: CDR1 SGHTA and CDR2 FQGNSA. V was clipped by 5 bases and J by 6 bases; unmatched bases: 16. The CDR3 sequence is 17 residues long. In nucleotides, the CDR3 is TGTGCCAGCAGCCCGACGACAGGGTATCAGGTTACTCAGCCCCAGCATTTT. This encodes CASSPTTGYQVTQPQHF. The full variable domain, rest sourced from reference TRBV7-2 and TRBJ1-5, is GAGVSQSPSNKVTEKGKDVELRCDPISGHTALYWYRQSLGQGLEFLIYFQGNSAPDKSGLPSDRFSAERTGGSVSTLTIQRTQQEDSAVYLCASSPTTGYQVTQPQHFGDGTRLSIL.

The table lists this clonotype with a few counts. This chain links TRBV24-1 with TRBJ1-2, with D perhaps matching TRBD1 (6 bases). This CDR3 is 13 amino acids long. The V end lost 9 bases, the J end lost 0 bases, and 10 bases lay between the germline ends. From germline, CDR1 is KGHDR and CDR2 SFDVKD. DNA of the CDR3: TGTGCCACCCGAGGGGGAGCTAACTATGGCTACACCTTC. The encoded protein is CATRGGANYGYTF.

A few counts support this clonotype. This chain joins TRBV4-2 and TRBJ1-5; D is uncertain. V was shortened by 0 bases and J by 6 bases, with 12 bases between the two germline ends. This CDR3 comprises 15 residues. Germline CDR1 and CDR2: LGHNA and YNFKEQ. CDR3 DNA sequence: TGTGCCAGCAGCCAAGATTCGGTGGCGGCTCAGCCCCAGCATTTT. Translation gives CASSQDSVAAQPQHF.

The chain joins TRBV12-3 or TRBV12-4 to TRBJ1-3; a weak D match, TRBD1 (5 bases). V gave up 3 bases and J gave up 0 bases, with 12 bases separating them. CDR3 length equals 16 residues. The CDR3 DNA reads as TGTGCCAGCAGTTTTGACAGCCAGTACTCTGGAAACACCATATATTTT. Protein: CASSFDSQYSGNTIYF.

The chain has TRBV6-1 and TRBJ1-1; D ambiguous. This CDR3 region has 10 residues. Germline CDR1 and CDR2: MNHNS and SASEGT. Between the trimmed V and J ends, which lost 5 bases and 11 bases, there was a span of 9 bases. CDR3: CASSPLVAFF. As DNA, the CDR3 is TGTGCCAGCAGTCCCCTAGTGGCTTTCTTT.

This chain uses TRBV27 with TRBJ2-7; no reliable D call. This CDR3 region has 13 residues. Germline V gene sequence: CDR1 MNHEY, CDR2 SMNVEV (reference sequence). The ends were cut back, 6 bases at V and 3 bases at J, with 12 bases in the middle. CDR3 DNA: TGTGCCAGCAGATCCGGACCGTACTACGAGCAGTACTTC. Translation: CASRSGPYYEQYF.

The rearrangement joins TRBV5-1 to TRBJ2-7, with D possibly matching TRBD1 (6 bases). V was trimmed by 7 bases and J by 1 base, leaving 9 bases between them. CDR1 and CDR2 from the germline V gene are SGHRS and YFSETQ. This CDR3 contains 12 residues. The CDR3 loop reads CASQGQSYEQYF. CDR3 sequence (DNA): TGCGCCAGCCAGGGACAATCCTACGAGCAGTACTTC.